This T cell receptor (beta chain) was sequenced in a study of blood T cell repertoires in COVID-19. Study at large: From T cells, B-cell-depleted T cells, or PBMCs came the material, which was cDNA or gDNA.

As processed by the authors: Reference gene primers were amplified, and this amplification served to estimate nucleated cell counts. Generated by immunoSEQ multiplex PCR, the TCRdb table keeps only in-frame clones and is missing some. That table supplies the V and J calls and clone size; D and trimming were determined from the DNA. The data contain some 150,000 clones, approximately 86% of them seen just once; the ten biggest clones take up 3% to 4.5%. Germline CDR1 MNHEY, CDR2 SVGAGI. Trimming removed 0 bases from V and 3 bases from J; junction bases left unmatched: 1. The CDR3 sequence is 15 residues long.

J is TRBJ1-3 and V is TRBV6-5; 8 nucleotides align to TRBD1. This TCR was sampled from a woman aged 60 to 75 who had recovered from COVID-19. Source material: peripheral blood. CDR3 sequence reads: CASSYSGQVGNTIYF. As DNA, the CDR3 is TGTGCCAGCAGTTACTCGGGACAGGTTGGAAACACCATATATTTT.